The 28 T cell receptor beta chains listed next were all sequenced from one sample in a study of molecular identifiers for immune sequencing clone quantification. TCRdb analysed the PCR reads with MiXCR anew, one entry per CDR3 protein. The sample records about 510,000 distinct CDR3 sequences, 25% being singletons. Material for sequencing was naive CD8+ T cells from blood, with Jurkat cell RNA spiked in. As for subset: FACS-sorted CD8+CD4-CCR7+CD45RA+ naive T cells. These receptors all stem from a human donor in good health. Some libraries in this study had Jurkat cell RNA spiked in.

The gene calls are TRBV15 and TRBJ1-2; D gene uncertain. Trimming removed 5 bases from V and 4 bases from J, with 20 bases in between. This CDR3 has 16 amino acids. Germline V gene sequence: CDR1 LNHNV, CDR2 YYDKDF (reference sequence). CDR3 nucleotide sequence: TGTGCCACCAGCCCAGATCGGGGAGGGAGCCCCTATGGCTACACCTTC. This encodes CATSPDRGGSPYGYTF. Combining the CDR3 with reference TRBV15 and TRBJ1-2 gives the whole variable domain DAMVIQNPRYQVTQFGKPVTLSCSQTLNHNVMYWYQQKSSQAPKLLFHYYDKDFNNEADTPDNFQSRRPNTSFCFLDIRSPGLGDTAMYLCATSPDRGGSPYGYTFGSGTRLTVV.

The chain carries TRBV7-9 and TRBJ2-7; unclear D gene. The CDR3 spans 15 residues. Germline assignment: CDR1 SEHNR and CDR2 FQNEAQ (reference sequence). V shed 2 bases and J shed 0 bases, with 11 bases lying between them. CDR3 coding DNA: TGTGCCAGCAGCTTAAACACTGGGATCTCCTACGAGCAGTACTTC. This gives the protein CASSLNTGISYEQYF.

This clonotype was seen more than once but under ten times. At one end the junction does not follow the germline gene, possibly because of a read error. CDR3 sequence: CASSQDSRGNTIYF. DNA for the CDR3: TGCGCCAGCAGTCAAGACAGTCGGGGAAACACCATATATTTT. J is TRBJ1-3 and V is TRBV4-3, with D tentatively TRBD1 (5 bases). The CDR3 contains 14 residues. Germline V lookup: CDR1 LGHNA, CDR2 YSLEER.

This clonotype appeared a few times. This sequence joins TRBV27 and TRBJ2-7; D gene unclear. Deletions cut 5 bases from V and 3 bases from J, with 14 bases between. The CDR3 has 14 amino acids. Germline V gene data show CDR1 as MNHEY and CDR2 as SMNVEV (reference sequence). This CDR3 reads CASSPVGPGYEQYF. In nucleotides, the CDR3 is TGTGCCAGCAGTCCTGTGGGCCCAGGCTACGAGCAGTACTTC.

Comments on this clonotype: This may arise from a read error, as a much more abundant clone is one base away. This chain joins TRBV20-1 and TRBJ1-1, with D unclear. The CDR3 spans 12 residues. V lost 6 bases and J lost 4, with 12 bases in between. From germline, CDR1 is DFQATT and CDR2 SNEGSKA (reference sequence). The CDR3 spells CSAYGMSTEAFF. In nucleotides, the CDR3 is TGCAGTGCCTACGGAATGAGCACTGAAGCTTTCTTT.

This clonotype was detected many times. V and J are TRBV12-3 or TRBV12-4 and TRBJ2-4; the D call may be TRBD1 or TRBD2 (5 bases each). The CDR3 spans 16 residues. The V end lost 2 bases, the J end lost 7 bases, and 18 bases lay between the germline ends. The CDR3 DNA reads TGTGCCAGCAGTTTACCCCCCGGGACCCCGAGCAACATTCAGTACTTC. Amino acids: CASSLPPGTPSNIQYF.

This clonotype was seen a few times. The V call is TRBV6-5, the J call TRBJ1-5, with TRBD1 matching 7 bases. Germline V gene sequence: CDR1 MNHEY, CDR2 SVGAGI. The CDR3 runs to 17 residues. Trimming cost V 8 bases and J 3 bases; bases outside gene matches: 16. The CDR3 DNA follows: TGTGCCAGCTCAGCGTGGGACAGAGGATCCAACAATCAGCCCCAGCATTTT. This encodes CASSAWDRGSNNQPQHF.

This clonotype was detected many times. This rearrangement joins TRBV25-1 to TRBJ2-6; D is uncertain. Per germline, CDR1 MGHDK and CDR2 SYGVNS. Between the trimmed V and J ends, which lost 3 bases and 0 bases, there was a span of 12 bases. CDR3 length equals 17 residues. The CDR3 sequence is CASSEVRKPSGANVLTF. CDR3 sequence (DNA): TGTGCCAGCAGTGAGGTGAGGAAACCCTCTGGGGCCAACGTCCTGACTTTC.

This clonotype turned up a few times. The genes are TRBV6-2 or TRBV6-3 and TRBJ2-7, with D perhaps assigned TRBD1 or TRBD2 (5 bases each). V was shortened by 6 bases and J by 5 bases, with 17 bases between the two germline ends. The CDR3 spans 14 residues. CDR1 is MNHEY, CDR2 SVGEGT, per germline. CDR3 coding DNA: TGTGCCAGCAGACTCCCGGACACCGGGGACGAGCAGTACTTC. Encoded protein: CASRLPDTGDEQYF.

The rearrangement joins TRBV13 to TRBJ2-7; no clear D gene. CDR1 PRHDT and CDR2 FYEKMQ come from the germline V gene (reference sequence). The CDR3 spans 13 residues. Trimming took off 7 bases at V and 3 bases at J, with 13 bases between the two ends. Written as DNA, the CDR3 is TGTGCCAGCAACAGAAGACCCGACTACGAGCAGTACTTC. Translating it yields CASNRRPDYEQYF.

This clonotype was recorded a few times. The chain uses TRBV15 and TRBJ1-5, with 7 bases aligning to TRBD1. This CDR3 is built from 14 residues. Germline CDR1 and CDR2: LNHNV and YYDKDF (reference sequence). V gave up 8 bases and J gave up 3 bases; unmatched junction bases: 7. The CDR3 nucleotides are TGTGCCACCCAGGGGGGAAGGGACAATCAGCCCCAGCATTTT. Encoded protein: CATQGGRDNQPQHF. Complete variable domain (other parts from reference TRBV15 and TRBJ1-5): DAMVIQNPRYQVTQFGKPVTLSCSQTLNHNVMYWYQQKSSQAPKLLFHYYDKDFNNEADTPDNFQSRRPNTSFCFLDIRSPGLGDTAMYLCATQGGRDNQPQHFGDGTRLSIL.

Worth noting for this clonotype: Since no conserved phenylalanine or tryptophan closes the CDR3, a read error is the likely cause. CDR3 DNA: TGTGCCAGCAGCTTAGGGGGCTTAGGGACACAGAACATTGAAGCTTTCCTT. Translation gives CASSLGGLGTQNIEAFL. The chain recombines TRBV7-9 with TRBJ1-1, with a weak D call TRBD1 (6 bases). Germline V gives CDR1 SEHNR, CDR2 FQNEAQ (reference sequence). The CDR3 is 17 amino acids.

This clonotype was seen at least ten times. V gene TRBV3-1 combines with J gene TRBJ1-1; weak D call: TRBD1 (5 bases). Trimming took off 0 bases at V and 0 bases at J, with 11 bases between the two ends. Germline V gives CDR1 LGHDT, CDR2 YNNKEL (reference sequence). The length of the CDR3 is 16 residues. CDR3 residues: CASSQEETAMNTEAFF. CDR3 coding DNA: TGTGCCAGCAGCCAAGAGGAGACAGCAATGAACACTGAAGCTTTCTTT.

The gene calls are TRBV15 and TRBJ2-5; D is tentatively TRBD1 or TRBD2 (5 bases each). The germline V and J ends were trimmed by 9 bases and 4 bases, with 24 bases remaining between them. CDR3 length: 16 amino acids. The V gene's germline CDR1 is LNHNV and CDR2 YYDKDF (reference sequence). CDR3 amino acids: CATGTAATVLLETQYF. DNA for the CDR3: TGTGCCACAGGGACCGCGGCGACCGTCCTCCTAGAGACCCAGTACTTC.

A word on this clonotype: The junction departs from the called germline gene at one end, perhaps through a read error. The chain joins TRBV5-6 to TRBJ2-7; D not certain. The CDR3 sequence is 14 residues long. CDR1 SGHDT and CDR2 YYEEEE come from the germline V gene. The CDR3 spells CASNLEGRAYEQYF. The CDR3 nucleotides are TGTGCCAGCAACTTGGAAGGCCGCGCCTACGAGCAGTACTTC. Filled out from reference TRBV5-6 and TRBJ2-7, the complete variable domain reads DAGVTQSPTHLIKTRGQQVTLRCSPKSGHDTVSWYQQALGQGPQFIFQYYEEEERQRGNFPDRFSGHQFPNYSSELNVNALLLGDSALYLCASNLEGRAYEQYFGPGTRLTVT.

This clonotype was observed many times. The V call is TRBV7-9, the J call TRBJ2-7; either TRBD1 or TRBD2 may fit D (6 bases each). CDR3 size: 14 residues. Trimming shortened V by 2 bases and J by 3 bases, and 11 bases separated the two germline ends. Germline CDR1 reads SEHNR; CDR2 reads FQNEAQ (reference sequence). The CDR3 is CASSLTGARYEQYF. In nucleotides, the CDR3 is TGTGCCAGCAGCTTAACGGGGGCGCGCTACGAGCAGTACTTC.

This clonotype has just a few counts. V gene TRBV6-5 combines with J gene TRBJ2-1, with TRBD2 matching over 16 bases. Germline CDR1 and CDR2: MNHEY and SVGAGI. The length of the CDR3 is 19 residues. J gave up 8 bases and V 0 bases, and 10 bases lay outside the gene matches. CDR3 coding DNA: TGTGCCAGCAGTTACTCGGGACTAGCGGGAGGGCCGGGGACTGATGAGCAGTTCTTC. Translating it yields CASSYSGLAGGPGTDEQFF.

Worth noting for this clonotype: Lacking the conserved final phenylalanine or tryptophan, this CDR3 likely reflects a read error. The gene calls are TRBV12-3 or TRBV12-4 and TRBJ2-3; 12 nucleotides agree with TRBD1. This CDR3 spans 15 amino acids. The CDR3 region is CAGSLGGQGAVTQYL. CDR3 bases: TGTGCCGGCAGTTTAGGGGGACAGGGGGCGGTTACGCAGTATTTA.

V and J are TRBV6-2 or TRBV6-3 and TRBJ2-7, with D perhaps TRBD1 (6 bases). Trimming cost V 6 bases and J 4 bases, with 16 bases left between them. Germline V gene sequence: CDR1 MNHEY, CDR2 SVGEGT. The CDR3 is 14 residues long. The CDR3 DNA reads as TGTGCCAGCAGCATACAGGGAGCGTCGTACGAGCAGTACTTC. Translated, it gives CASSIQGASYEQYF.

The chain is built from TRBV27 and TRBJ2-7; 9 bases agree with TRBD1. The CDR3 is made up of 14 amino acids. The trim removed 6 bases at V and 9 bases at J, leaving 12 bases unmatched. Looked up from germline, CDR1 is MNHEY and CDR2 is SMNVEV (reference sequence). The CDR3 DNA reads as TGTGCCAGCAGACTCGGGACAGGGCTGGACGTGCAGTACTTC. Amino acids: CASRLGTGLDVQYF.

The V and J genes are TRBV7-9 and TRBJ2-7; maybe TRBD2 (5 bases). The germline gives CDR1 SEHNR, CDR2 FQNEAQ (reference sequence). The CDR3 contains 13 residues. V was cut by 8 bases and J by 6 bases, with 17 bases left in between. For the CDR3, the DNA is TGTGCCAGCGGTGGGCTAGCCGCACGCGAGCAGTACTTC. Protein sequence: CASGGLAAREQYF.

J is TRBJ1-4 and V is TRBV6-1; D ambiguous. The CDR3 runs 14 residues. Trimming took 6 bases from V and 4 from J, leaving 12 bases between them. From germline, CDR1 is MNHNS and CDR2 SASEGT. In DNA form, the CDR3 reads TGTGCCAGCAGGCCGACCGGTAGTAATGAAAAACTGTTTTTT. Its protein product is CASRPTGSNEKLFF.

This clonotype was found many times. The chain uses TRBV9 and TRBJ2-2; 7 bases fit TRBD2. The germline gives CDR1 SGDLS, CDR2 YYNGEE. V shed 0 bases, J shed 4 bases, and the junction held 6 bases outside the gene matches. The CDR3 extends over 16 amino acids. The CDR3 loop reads CASSVEAGTLTGELFF. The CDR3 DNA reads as TGTGCCAGCAGCGTAGAAGCGGGAACCCTCACCGGGGAGCTGTTTTTT.

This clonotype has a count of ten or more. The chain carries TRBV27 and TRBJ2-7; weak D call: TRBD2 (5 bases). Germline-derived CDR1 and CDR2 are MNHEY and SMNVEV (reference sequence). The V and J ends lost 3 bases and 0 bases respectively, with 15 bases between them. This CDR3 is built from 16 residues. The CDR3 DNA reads TGTGCCAGCAGTTTGCAAGGCCCGGGGAGCTCCTACGAGCAGTACTTC. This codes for CASSLQGPGSSYEQYF.

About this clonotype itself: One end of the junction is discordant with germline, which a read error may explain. The CDR3 region has the DNA TGTGCCAGCAGTGAAGACCTAGCGCATGACACAGATACGCGGTATTTT. This translates into CASSEDLAHDTDTRYF. The chain has TRBV2 and TRBJ2-3, with D perhaps matching TRBD2 (6 bases). The germline gives CDR1 SNHLY, CDR2 FYNNEI. The CDR3 runs to 16 residues.

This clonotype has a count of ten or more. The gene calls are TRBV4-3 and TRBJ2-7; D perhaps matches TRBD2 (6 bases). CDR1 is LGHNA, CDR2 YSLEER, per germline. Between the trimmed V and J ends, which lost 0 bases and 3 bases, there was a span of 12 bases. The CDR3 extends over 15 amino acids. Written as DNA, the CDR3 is TGCGCCAGCAGCCAAGATAGAGGACTAATCTACGAGCAGTACTTC. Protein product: CASSQDRGLIYEQYF.

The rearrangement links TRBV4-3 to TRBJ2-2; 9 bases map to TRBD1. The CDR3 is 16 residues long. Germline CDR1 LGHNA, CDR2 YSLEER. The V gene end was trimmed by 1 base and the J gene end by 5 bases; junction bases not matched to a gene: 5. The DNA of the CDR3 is TGCGCCAGCAGCCAAGGAGACAGGGGGGTAACCGGGGAGCTGTTTTTT. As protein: CASSQGDRGVTGELFF.

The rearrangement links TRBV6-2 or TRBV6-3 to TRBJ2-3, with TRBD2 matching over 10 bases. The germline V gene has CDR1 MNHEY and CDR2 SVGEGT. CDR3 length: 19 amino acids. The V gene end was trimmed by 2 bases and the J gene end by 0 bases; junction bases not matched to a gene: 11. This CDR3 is CASSYRLRTSGTSTDTQYF. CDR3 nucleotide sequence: TGTGCCAGCAGTTACCGCCTTAGGACTAGCGGAACTAGCACAGATACGCAGTATTTT.